A selection of T cell receptor beta chains follows, all from one sample in a study of T cell changes during pregnancy in multiple sclerosis. The table came from immunoSEQ multiplex PCR; TCRdb's copy has only in-frame clones and leaves some out. Of tens of thousands of clones in the sample, 90% to 95% were seen once. Sequenced material: CD8+ T cells from peripheral blood mononuclear cells, taken before pregnancy. These receptors all come from a female donor with multiple sclerosis, enrolled in a pregnancy study. Both conserved end residues are part of each CDR3. Fields, in order: D gene, V gene, clone size, J gene, CDR3 DNA, CDR3 protein. The D gene is left open where the match is weak. Size tells how often a clone was seen (once, few, many) or the class of an expanded clone, and some rows leave it out.

d_gene: .
v_gene: TRBV7-8
abundance: .
j_gene: TRBJ2-1
CDR3nt: TGTGCCAGCAGCTTAGGGGGAGGGACATCCTACAATGAGCAGTTCTTC
CDR3aa: CASSLGGGTSYNEQFF

d_gene: TRBD2
v_gene: TRBV5-1
abundance: once
j_gene: TRBJ2-1
CDR3nt: TGCGCCAGCAGCTCCCCTCCTGGACTAGCGGGGGGCGGGGATGAGCAGTTCTTC
CDR3aa: CASSSPPGLAGGGDEQFF

d_gene: TRBD2
v_gene: TRBV10-3
abundance: .
j_gene: TRBJ2-1
CDR3nt: TGTGCCGCCACCCCGGGACTAGCGGGAGGGCCAAAAGAGCAGTTCTTC
CDR3aa: CAATPGLAGGPKEQFF

d_gene: .
v_gene: TRBV6-4
abundance: .
j_gene: TRBJ2-1
CDR3nt: TGTGCCAGCAGTCTTAAAGGTGGGGCTTCTTTTAATGAGCAGTTCTTC
CDR3aa: CASSLKGGASFNEQFF

d_gene: .
v_gene: TRBV27
abundance: few
j_gene: TRBJ1-1
CDR3nt: TGTGCCAGCAGTTCCCCCGGGCAGGGTGACACTGAAGCTTTCTTT
CDR3aa: CASSSPGQGDTEAFF

d_gene: .
v_gene: TRBV7-6
abundance: .
j_gene: TRBJ1-1
CDR3nt: TGTGCCAGCAGCCCTAGTGGAGGGGTGGATACTGAAGCTTTCTTT
CDR3aa: CASSPSGGVDTEAFF

d_gene: .
v_gene: TRBV12-1
abundance: .
j_gene: TRBJ2-1
CDR3nt: TGTGCCAGCAGCGTCTCAGCGGGAGTAAGCAATGAGCAGTTCTTC
CDR3aa: CASSVSAGVSNEQFF

d_gene: TRBD1
v_gene: TRBV7-6
abundance: .
j_gene: TRBJ2-1
CDR3nt: TGTGCCAGCAGCCGAGGGACAGGGGGCGATGAGCAGTTCTTC
CDR3aa: CASSRGTGGDEQFF

d_gene: TRBD1
v_gene: TRBV4-3
abundance: .
j_gene: TRBJ2-5
CDR3nt: TGCGCCAGCAGCCAAGGTCCCGGGACAGGGGGGCAGACCCAGTACTTC
CDR3aa: CASSQGPGTGGQTQYF

d_gene: TRBD1
v_gene: TRBV18
abundance: .
j_gene: TRBJ1-4
CDR3nt: TGTGCCAGCTCACCACGGGACAGGGGGGCCGCAACTAATGAAAAACTGTTTTTT
CDR3aa: CASSPRDRGAATNEKLFF

d_gene: .
v_gene: TRBV6-7
abundance: .
j_gene: TRBJ1-5
CDR3nt: TGTGCCAGCATTGAACTCACAGGGCTGTGTGGCAATCAGCCCCAGCATTTT
CDR3aa: CASIELTGLCGNQPQHF

d_gene: TRBD2
v_gene: TRBV7-9
abundance: .
j_gene: TRBJ2-3
CDR3nt: TGTGCCAGCAGTTCAAACGTAGCGGGAGTGATTTCAGATACGCAGTATTTT
CDR3aa: CASSSNVAGVISDTQYF

d_gene: .
v_gene: TRBV5-5
abundance: .
j_gene: TRBJ2-3
CDR3nt: TGTGCCAGCAGGGGGAGGTCGGACTCCTCCGAGCGGTATTTT
CDR3aa: CASRGRSDSSERYF

d_gene: .
v_gene: TRBV5-4
abundance: .
j_gene: TRBJ2-1
CDR3nt: TGTGCCAGCAGCTTGGCTCAGCGGAGCTGGAATGAGCAGTTCTTC
CDR3aa: CASSLAQRSWNEQFF

d_gene: .
v_gene: TRBV6-6
abundance: once
j_gene: TRBJ2-5
CDR3nt: TGTGCCAGCAGGGAGGGAGCACAAGAGACCCAGTACTTC
CDR3aa: CASREGAQETQYF

d_gene: .
v_gene: TRBV18
abundance: .
j_gene: TRBJ1-2
CDR3nt: TGTGCCAGCTCACCACAGGGGCAGGAGGGCCGGGAAAGCTACACCTTC
CDR3aa: CASSPQGQEGRESYTF

d_gene: .
v_gene: TRBV6-5
abundance: .
j_gene: TRBJ1-2
CDR3nt: TGTGCCAGCAGTTACTCGTGGACTTTTAACTATGGCTACACCTTC
CDR3aa: CASSYSWTFNYGYTF

d_gene: .
v_gene: TRBV6-5
abundance: .
j_gene: TRBJ2-3
CDR3nt: TGTGCCAGCAGTTACTCGCCCTTACAGGCAGATACGCAGTATTTT
CDR3aa: CASSYSPLQADTQYF

d_gene: TRBD2
v_gene: TRBV5-5
abundance: .
j_gene: TRBJ2-3
CDR3nt: TGTGCCAGCAGCCCACTAGCGGGGGGCCCCCCCGATACGCAGTATTTT
CDR3aa: CASSPLAGGPPDTQYF

d_gene: .
v_gene: TRBV2
abundance: .
j_gene: TRBJ1-2
CDR3nt: TGTGCCAGCAGGTTCCCCTCTGGGGGTGCGGGGTCTGGCTACACCTTC
CDR3aa: CASRFPSGGAGSGYTF

d_gene: TRBD1
v_gene: TRBV7-9
abundance: .
j_gene: TRBJ1-5
CDR3nt: TGTGCCAGCAGCTCAGGGACAGGGCTTTCCAATCAGCCCCAGCATTTT
CDR3aa: CASSSGTGLSNQPQHF

d_gene: TRBD2
v_gene: TRBV9
abundance: .
j_gene: TRBJ2-5
CDR3nt: TGTGCCAGCAGCCCCCTAGCGGGCCGGCTCCGAGAGACCCAGTACTTC
CDR3aa: CASSPLAGRLRETQYF

d_gene: .
v_gene: TRBV2
abundance: .
j_gene: TRBJ2-1
CDR3nt: TGTGCCAGCAGTGAAACGCCGGGTCAGATTGAGCAGTTCTTC
CDR3aa: CASSETPGQIEQFF

d_gene: TRBD2
v_gene: TRBV29-1
abundance: .
j_gene: TRBJ2-7
CDR3nt: TGCAGCGTTATCCTAGCGGGGCCATACGAGCAGTACTTC
CDR3aa: CSVILAGPYEQYF

d_gene: TRBD1
v_gene: TRBV28
abundance: .
j_gene: TRBJ1-1
CDR3nt: TGTGCCAGCAGTATCGGGACAGCCACTGAAGCTTTCTTT
CDR3aa: CASSIGTATEAFF

d_gene: .
v_gene: TRBV21-1
abundance: .
j_gene: TRBJ1-2
CDR3nt: TGTGCCAGCATCAAGGTGTGGACGGGGAGGAGGGGCTACACCTTC
CDR3aa: CASIKVWTGRRGYTF

d_gene: TRBD2
v_gene: TRBV9
abundance: .
j_gene: TRBJ2-7
CDR3nt: TGTGCCAGCAGCGTAGGATCCGGGAGGACCTCCTACGAGCAGTACTTC
CDR3aa: CASSVGSGRTSYEQYF

d_gene: TRBD1
v_gene: TRBV4-1
abundance: .
j_gene: TRBJ1-5
CDR3nt: TGCGCCAGCAGCGACCCCCCCGGGACAGGTAGCAATCAGCCCCAGCATTTT
CDR3aa: CASSDPPGTGSNQPQHF

d_gene: .
v_gene: TRBV21-1
abundance: few
j_gene: TRBJ2-4
CDR3nt: TGTGCCAGCAGTCAGCGGGAGGGGGCCAAAAACATTCAGTACTTC
CDR3aa: CASSQREGAKNIQYF

d_gene: TRBD1
v_gene: TRBV29-1
abundance: .
j_gene: TRBJ1-2
CDR3nt: TGCAGCGTCTGGCACCGGGACAGGGTAAATTATGGCTACACCTTC
CDR3aa: CSVWHRDRVNYGYTF

d_gene: .
v_gene: TRBV9
abundance: .
j_gene: TRBJ2-7
CDR3nt: TGTGCCAGCAGCGTAGTGGGAGGTCCCAGCGACGAGCAGTACTTC
CDR3aa: CASSVVGGPSDEQYF

d_gene: TRBD2
v_gene: TRBV2
abundance: .
j_gene: TRBJ2-3
CDR3nt: TGTGCCAGCAGTGACCCAGGACTAGATGCAGATACGCAGTATTTT
CDR3aa: CASSDPGLDADTQYF

d_gene: .
v_gene: TRBV4-3
abundance: .
j_gene: TRBJ1-2
CDR3nt: TGCGCCAGCAGCCAAGATTCCGGACAGTATGGCTACACCTTC
CDR3aa: CASSQDSGQYGYTF

d_gene: TRBD1
v_gene: TRBV5-1
abundance: .
j_gene: TRBJ1-1
CDR3nt: TGCGCCAGCAGCTTGGTTGGGACAGGTAAAACTGAAGCTTTCTTT
CDR3aa: CASSLVGTGKTEAFF

d_gene: .
v_gene: TRBV4-1
abundance: .
j_gene: TRBJ2-4
CDR3nt: TGCGCCAGCAGCCAAGAGGACACCTGGCCAAGGGTCGCCAAAAACATTCAGTACTTC
CDR3aa: CASSQEDTWPRVAKNIQYF

d_gene: TRBD1
v_gene: TRBV30
abundance: .
j_gene: TRBJ1-1
CDR3nt: TGTGCCTGCCATACCGGGACAGCCATCACTGAAGCTTTCTTT
CDR3aa: CACHTGTAITEAFF

d_gene: .
v_gene: TRBV5-4
abundance: .
j_gene: TRBJ2-7
CDR3nt: TGTGCCAGCAGCAACCGGGACTTTGCCTACGAGCAGTACTTC
CDR3aa: CASSNRDFAYEQYF

d_gene: .
v_gene: TRBV7-9
abundance: few
j_gene: TRBJ1-1
CDR3nt: TGTGCCTTAAGGGGCGTAGACACTGAAGCTTTCTTT
CDR3aa: CALRGVDTEAFF

d_gene: TRBD2
v_gene: TRBV9
abundance: .
j_gene: TRBJ2-1
CDR3nt: TGTGCCAGCAGCCCCCAAGCGGGGGGGCCACCCAATGAGCAGTTCTTC
CDR3aa: CASSPQAGGPPNEQFF

d_gene: .
v_gene: TRBV29-1
abundance: .
j_gene: TRBJ2-7
CDR3nt: TGCAGCGCGCGAGGGTCCTACGAGCAGTACTTC
CDR3aa: CSARGSYEQYF

d_gene: .
v_gene: TRBV2
abundance: .
j_gene: TRBJ2-1
CDR3nt: TGTGCCACCCTGCCGGGACTCACCCTGAATGAGCAGTTCTTC
CDR3aa: CATLPGLTLNEQFF

d_gene: .
v_gene: TRBV13
abundance: .
j_gene: TRBJ2-1
CDR3nt: TGTGCCAGCAGCTTGGGCTCTTACAATGAGCAGTTCTTC
CDR3aa: CASSLGSYNEQFF

d_gene: .
v_gene: TRBV7-3
abundance: .
j_gene: TRBJ2-7
CDR3nt: TGTGCCAGCAGCTTACGCAGGGTCCACGAGCAGTACTTC
CDR3aa: CASSLRRVHEQYF

d_gene: TRBD1
v_gene: TRBV4-1
abundance: .
j_gene: TRBJ1-1
CDR3nt: TGCGCCAGCAACGGGCCCGGACAGGGCGTCACTGAAGCTTTCTTT
CDR3aa: CASNGPGQGVTEAFF

d_gene: TRBD1
v_gene: TRBV4-3
abundance: .
j_gene: TRBJ2-7
CDR3nt: TGCGCCAGCAGCCAAGGATGGACAGGAACCTACGAGCAGTACTTC
CDR3aa: CASSQGWTGTYEQYF

d_gene: .
v_gene: TRBV5-1
abundance: .
j_gene: TRBJ2-2
CDR3nt: TGCGCCAGCAGCTACAAAAGACAGTCGAACACCGGGGAGCTGTTTTTT
CDR3aa: CASSYKRQSNTGELFF

d_gene: TRBD2
v_gene: TRBV4-1
abundance: .
j_gene: TRBJ2-3
CDR3nt: TGCGCCAGCAGCCCAAGAGAGCGGGGGGGTAAAGATACGCAGTATTTT
CDR3aa: CASSPRERGGKDTQYF

d_gene: TRBD2
v_gene: TRBV7-7
abundance: .
j_gene: TRBJ2-2
CDR3nt: TGTGCCAGCAGCTTAGGCGGGAGCGGGGCCGGGGAGCTGTTTTTT
CDR3aa: CASSLGGSGAGELFF

d_gene: TRBD1
v_gene: TRBV5-1
abundance: .
j_gene: TRBJ1-5
CDR3nt: TGCGCCAGCAGCTTGTGGGACAGGGGCGAGCAGCCCCAGCATTTT
CDR3aa: CASSLWDRGEQPQHF

d_gene: .
v_gene: TRBV12-5
abundance: .
j_gene: TRBJ1-1
CDR3nt: TGTGCTTCACGGGATGGTAGCACTGAAGCTTTCTTT
CDR3aa: CASRDGSTEAFF

d_gene: TRBD2
v_gene: TRBV7-9
abundance: few
j_gene: TRBJ2-7
CDR3nt: TGTGCCAGCAGCTTCAGGACTAGCGGGCACGAGCAGTACTTC
CDR3aa: CASSFRTSGHEQYF

d_gene: .
v_gene: TRBV7-6
abundance: .
j_gene: TRBJ2-7
CDR3nt: TGTGCCAGCAGCCCCCGGGGGGCGGTTTACGAGCAGTACTTC
CDR3aa: CASSPRGAVYEQYF

d_gene: .
v_gene: TRBV13
abundance: .
j_gene: TRBJ2-2
CDR3nt: TGTGCCAGCAGCTTAGTCGGTACCGGGGAGCTGTTTTTT
CDR3aa: CASSLVGTGELFF

d_gene: .
v_gene: TRBV5-1
abundance: .
j_gene: TRBJ2-3
CDR3nt: TGCGCCAGCGCCCTGGGGGAGGTTTACACAGATACGCAGTATTTT
CDR3aa: CASALGEVYTDTQYF

d_gene: TRBD2
v_gene: TRBV2
abundance: .
j_gene: TRBJ2-2
CDR3nt: TGTGCCAGCAAGGGGACTAGCGGTGGAAAAAACACCGGGGAGCTGTTTTTT
CDR3aa: CASKGTSGGKNTGELFF

d_gene: TRBD2
v_gene: TRBV19
abundance: .
j_gene: TRBJ2-5
CDR3nt: TGTGCCAGTCGGAGCGGGAGGGCCGAAATTAGAGAGACCCAGTACTTC
CDR3aa: CASRSGRAEIRETQYF

d_gene: TRBD2
v_gene: TRBV11-2
abundance: .
j_gene: TRBJ2-1
CDR3nt: TGTGCCAGCAGGTCGGGACTAGCGGGAGGCGATGAGCAGTTCTTC
CDR3aa: CASRSGLAGGDEQFF

d_gene: TRBD1
v_gene: TRBV7-9
abundance: .
j_gene: TRBJ1-1
CDR3nt: TGTGCCAGCAGCCCACAGGGGAGGACTGAAGCTTTCTTT
CDR3aa: CASSPQGRTEAFF

d_gene: .
v_gene: TRBV6-5
abundance: .
j_gene: TRBJ2-7
CDR3nt: TGTGCCAGCAGTCCCTCCACTACACTTCATTACGAGCAGTACTTC
CDR3aa: CASSPSTTLHYEQYF

d_gene: .
v_gene: TRBV2
abundance: .
j_gene: TRBJ2-3
CDR3nt: TGTGCCAGCTCCCGCGGCGATACGCAGTATTTT
CDR3aa: CASSRGDTQYF